This T cell receptor (beta chain) is from a study of T cells in Graves' hyperthyroidism and ophthalmopathy. About the research overall: Before treatment of any kind, peripheral blood was taken at initial diagnosis. Whole-study findings and limits: The model's output predicted ophthalmopathy at a median of roughly 6 months prior to onset.

RNA transcripts were the template for amplifying TCR beta CDR3 regions. The TCR CDR3 first-round RT-PCR relied on the HTBI primer set. MiXCR, run by TCRdb on the multiplex PCR reads, gives a single entry per CDR3 protein. This table has around 540,000 distinct CDR3 sequences, roughly 16% appearing once. Lactation, pregnancy, other autoimmune disease or uncontrolled infection led to exclusion of patients. From germline, CDR1 is DFQATT and CDR2 SNEGSKA (reference sequence). V shed 6 bases and J shed 3 bases, with 17 bases lying between them. This CDR3 is built from 14 residues. This clonotype has a handful of counts. The antigen is undetermined.

This receptor was obtained from a woman in her twenties or thirties with Graves' ophthalmopathy. The sequenced material came from blood. J is TRBJ1-1 and V is TRBV20-1; D gene ambiguous. DNA for the CDR3: TGCAGTGCAATTGCCGGCCAAAGACACACTGAAGCTTTCTTT. It codes for CSAIAGQRHTEAFF.